Listed here are 10 T cell receptor beta chains from one sample, sequenced in a study of regulatory T cells in long-lasting Graves disease. Time point defined: newly diagnosed GD, antithyroid drugs for less than 3 months. Isolated PBMC RNA provided the starting material for the TCR library. Construction of the TCR beta libraries employed iRepertoire HTBI primers in conjunction with Arm-PCR of CDR3 regions. In TCRdb, the multiplex PCR reads were re-called with MiXCR into one record per CDR3 protein. The repertoire holds roughly 250,000 distinct CDR3 sequences, 15% to 20% seen once, with 13% to 15% in the top ten. The same sample was also used in a study of T cells in Graves' hyperthyroidism and ophthalmopathy.

The sequences come from peripheral blood mononuclear cells (PBMCs), collected at new diagnosis, from a patient treated with antithyroid drugs. Receptors were obtained from a woman aged 25 to 45 with Graves disease.

At least ten counts were recorded for this clonotype. The chain employs TRBV4-2 and TRBJ1-1; D is perhaps TRBD1 (6 bases). This CDR3 is 16 amino acids long. Germline lookup yields CDR1 LGHNA and CDR2 YNFKEQ. The V gene lost 0 bases and the J gene lost 1 base, with 12 bases spanning the gap. The CDR3 DNA is TGTGCCAGCAGCCAAGATCGGAGGGGGGGGAACACTGAAGCTTTCTTT. Residues: CASSQDRRGGNTEAFF.

This clonotype was counted ten times or more. The genes are TRBV11-2 and TRBJ1-3; D remains unclear. The CDR3 covers 14 residues. From germline, CDR1 is SGHAT and CDR2 FQNNGV. V was clipped by 1 base and J by 0 bases, with 4 bases between them. The CDR3 here is CASSLVLSGNTIYF. The CDR3 nucleotides are TGTGCCAGCAGCTTAGTCCTCTCTGGAAACACCATATATTTT.

This clonotype was detected many times. The V call is TRBV20-1, the J call TRBJ1-1, with D unclear. The CDR3 spans 13 residues. V lost 5 bases, J lost 4 bases, and 14 bases lay in between. Germline CDR1 is DFQATT and CDR2 is SNEGSKA (reference sequence). Here the CDR3 reads CSASQATLTEAFF. The CDR3 region has the DNA TGCAGTGCTTCCCAGGCTACCCTCACTGAAGCTTTCTTT.

This clonotype has at least ten counts. The chain joins TRBV9 to TRBJ1-3; the match to TRBD1 covers 7 bases. Losses at the gene ends were 1 base for V and 4 bases for J; bases not matched to a gene: 2. Looked up from germline, CDR1 is SGDLS and CDR2 is YYNGEE. The CDR3 sequence is 14 residues long. CDR3: CASSVTGDGNTIYF. The DNA for the CDR3 is TGTGCCAGCAGCGTAACAGGGGACGGAAACACCATATATTTT.

This clonotype was seen ten or more times. V usage is TRBV6-5 and J usage is TRBJ1-1; D is unresolved. V was shortened by 0 bases and J by 8 bases, with 7 bases between the two germline ends. The CDR3 runs to 12 residues. The germline V gene has CDR1 MNHEY and CDR2 SVGAGI. CDR3 residues: CASSYSGEEAFF. The CDR3, as DNA: TGTGCCAGCAGTTACTCTGGAGAAGAAGCTTTCTTT.

The CDR3 nucleotides are TGCAGTGCCCTCCGTAGCACTGAAGCTTTCTTT. Its protein product is CSALRSTEAFF. The gene calls are TRBV20-1 and TRBJ1-1; D is uncertain. From germline, CDR1 is DFQATT and CDR2 SNEGSKA (reference sequence). CDR3 length: 11 amino acids. Trimming cost V 6 bases and J 4 bases, with 9 bases left between them.

V gene TRBV28 combines with J gene TRBJ2-1, with D unclear. The V end lost 1 base, the J end lost 6 bases, and 7 bases lay between the germline ends. The germline V gene encodes CDR1 MDHEN and CDR2 SYDVKM. The CDR3 length is 13 residues. The CDR3 region is CASSLYYSNEQFF. CDR3 in DNA: TGTGCCAGCAGTTTATACTACAGCAATGAGCAGTTCTTC.

This clonotype was found many times. The chain has TRBV20-1 and TRBJ1-5; 7 bases agree with TRBD1. The CDR3 is 16 amino acids. V dropped 1 base and J dropped 2; count of bases not matched to a gene: 8. Germline assignment: CDR1 DFQATT and CDR2 SNEGSKA (reference sequence). This CDR3 reads CSARGPGQEGNQPQHF. DNA for the CDR3: TGCAGTGCTAGAGGCCCCGGACAGGAGGGCAATCAGCCCCAGCATTTT.

Many counts were recorded for this clonotype. V usage is TRBV20-1 and J usage is TRBJ1-2; 7 nucleotides match TRBD1. The CDR3 is made up of 15 amino acids. Trimming took 1 base from V and 8 from J; bases not matched to a gene: 13. Germline values: CDR1 DFQATT, CDR2 SNEGSKA (reference sequence). The CDR3 region is CSARVLTGAVGGYTF. The DNA for the CDR3 is TGCAGTGCTAGAGTATTAACAGGGGCAGTAGGAGGCTACACCTTC.

This rearrangement joins TRBV5-1 to TRBJ1-2, with 10 bases identical to TRBD1. The V gene's germline CDR1 is SGHRS and CDR2 YFSETQ. J was trimmed by 7 bases and V by 2 bases; bases with no gene match: 2. The CDR3 is 13 amino acids. The CDR3 region has the DNA TGCGCCAGCAGCTTCGACAGGGGGCCTGGCTACACCTTC. It is translated as CASSFDRGPGYTF. The full variable domain, rest sourced from reference TRBV5-1 and TRBJ1-2, is KAGVTQTPRYLIKTRGQQVTLSCSPISGHRSVSWYQQTPGQGLQFLFEYFSETQRNKGNFPGRFSGRQFSNSRSEMNVSTLELGDSALYLCASSFDRGPGYTFGSGTRLTVV.